This TCR beta chain was observed in a study of human T cells and chemical hapten exposure. The wider study: Donors were sensitized with 2% DPC on the upper inner arm. Patients were given diphenylcyclopropenone on the scalp weekly across the approximately 25-week study.

Time point: patch test 1, 2 weeks after DPC sensitization. The treatment denotes: therapeutic diphenylcyclopropenone sensitization with weekly scalp DPC. MiXCR was run by TCRdb on the RACE reads, yielding one entry per CDR3 protein. The profile shows a few hundred thousand distinct CDR3 sequences, approximately 5% of them singletons. Germline CDR1 SQVTM, CDR2 ANQGSEA. The V end was cut by 7 bases, the J end by 7 bases, with 17 bases between. This CDR3 region has 12 residues. J is TRBJ2-7 and V is TRBV29-1; D not resolved. The sequence derives from a woman in her fifties or sixties with alopecia areata. Some clones in this sample may be carry-over from other donors' samples. The sequenced sample was whole blood, obtained in connection with sensitization to the hapten diphenylcyclopropenone (DPC). Here the CDR3 DNA reads TGCAGCGGCGCGTTTCTCTTCGGGGAGCAGTACTTC. As protein: CSGAFLFGEQYF.